This TCR beta chain was identified in a study of human T cells and chemical hapten exposure. The overall study: Affected patients, primarily female, had alopecia areata, totalis or universalis. Study outcomes and limitations: As the donors had alopecia, their immune response may differ from healthy people's. Compared with pre-sensitization or healthy control sets, expanded TCRs clustered more.

This CDR3 region has 13 residues. Trimming stripped 3 bases from V and 7 bases from J, with 12 bases between. TCRdb reprocessed the RACE reads with MiXCR, giving one entry per CDR3 protein. The sample lists 340,000 or so distinct CDR3 sequences, around 7% occurring once. Indicated time point: patch test 1, 2 weeks after DPC sensitization. As to treatment: therapeutic diphenylcyclopropenone sensitization with weekly scalp DPC. Participating donors were patients with alopecia, aged 18 to 70 years, considered appropriate candidates for DPC. This clonotype was observed a few times. Its antigen is currently unknown.

The sequenced sample was whole blood, obtained in connection with sensitization to the hapten diphenylcyclopropenone (DPC). The V call is TRBV12-3 or TRBV12-4, the J call TRBJ1-1; D uncertain. This clonotype was obtained from a woman aged 18-29 years with alopecia areata. Some clones in this sample may be carry-over from other donors' samples. CDR3 coding DNA: TGTGCCAGCAGTTTTGAATTAGCTGGTGAAGCTTTCTTT. This codes for CASSFELAGEAFF.